Listed here are 6 T cell receptor beta chains from one sample, sequenced in a study of blood T cells in healthy people across ages. Combining a sample-barcoded 5' primer with a J-beta primer mix, a second PCR ran for roughly 6 to 12 cycles. TCRdb fed the 5' RACE reads into MiXCR, producing one record per CDR3 protein. Of about 930,000 distinct CDR3 sequences detected, approximately 32% appear once; the ten largest clones hold 10%. In addition, the sample was reused for a study of T cells of mothers and their children.

Sequenced: blood. These receptors all stem from a woman between 40 and 55 years old in good health.

The genes are TRBV4-2 and TRBJ2-7; D remains unclear. V lost 0 bases, J lost 1 base, and 13 bases lay in between. Germline V gene sequence: CDR1 LGHNA, CDR2 YNFKEQ. CDR3 length equals 16 residues. CDR3 nucleotide sequence: TGTGCCAGCAGCCAAGAGGCTCAGCGAACATCCTACGAGCAGTACTTC. The encoded protein is CASSQEAQRTSYEQYF.

The table lists this clonotype with many counts. The V and J genes are TRBV6-2 or TRBV6-3 and TRBJ1-1, with 8 bases that match TRBD1. The germline gives CDR1 MNHEY, CDR2 SVGEGT. Trimming took 6 bases from V and 1 from J; bases not matched to a gene: 7. The CDR3 length is 15 residues. The CDR3 DNA is TGTGCCAGCAGATCAGGGGGCGTCGGGAACACTGAAGCTTTCTTT. Protein: CASRSGGVGNTEAFF.

To note about this clonotype: This sequence may be a read error, since a much larger clone differs from it by one base. As DNA, the CDR3 is TGTGCCAGCAGCGCTGGGACCCCGAGGACCTGTGGCTACACCTTC. Translation gives CASSAGTPRTCGYTF. The chain combines TRBV12-3 or TRBV12-4 with TRBJ1-2; tentative D call: TRBD1 (5 bases). The CDR3 is 15 amino acids. Trimming pared 6 bases from V and 7 bases from J, leaving 21 bases between.

About this clonotype itself: This clone may be a read error of a much larger clone one base away. The V and J genes are TRBV10-3 and TRBJ2-5; D unclear. This CDR3 is built from 13 residues. The germline V and J ends were trimmed by 6 bases and 11 bases, with 19 bases remaining between them. Germline-derived CDR1 and CDR2 are ENHRY and SYGVKD. The CDR3 protein is CAISQPWIYEQYF. The CDR3 DNA reads TGTGCCATCAGCCAACCCTGGATCTATGAGCAGTACTTC.

This clonotype was seen at least ten times. This chain uses TRBV9 with TRBJ2-4, with 8 bases fitting TRBD2. CDR3 length: 17 residues. Trimming took 4 bases from V and 1 from J; bases not matched to a gene: 10. Germline V gives CDR1 SGDLS, CDR2 YYNGEE. CDR3 nucleotides: TGTGCCAGCAGCCTCCACGGGGGGGCGTTGGCCAAAAACATTCAGTACTTC. The encoded protein is CASSLHGGALAKNIQYF.

This clonotype was seen at least ten times. The rearrangement joins TRBV9 to TRBJ2-1; D not resolved. This CDR3 has 14 residues. CDR1 is SGDLS, CDR2 YYNGEE, per germline. V lost 0 bases to trimming and J lost 0 bases, with 4 bases between them. The DNA of the CDR3 is TGTGCCAGCAGCGTAGCTTCCTCCTACAATGAGCAGTTCTTC. Its translation: CASSVASSYNEQFF.